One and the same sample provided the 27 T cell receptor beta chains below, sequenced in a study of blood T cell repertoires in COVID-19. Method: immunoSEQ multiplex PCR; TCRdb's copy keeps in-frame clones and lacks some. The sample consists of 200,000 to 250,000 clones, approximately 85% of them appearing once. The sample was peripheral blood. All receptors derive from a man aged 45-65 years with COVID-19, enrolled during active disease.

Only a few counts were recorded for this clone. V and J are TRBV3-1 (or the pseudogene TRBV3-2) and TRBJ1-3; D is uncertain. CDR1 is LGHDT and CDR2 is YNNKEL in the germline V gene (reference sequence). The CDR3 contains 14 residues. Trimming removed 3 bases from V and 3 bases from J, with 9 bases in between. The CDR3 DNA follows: TGTGCCAGCAGCCAGCAGCGGGATGGAAACACCATATATTTT. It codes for CASSQQRDGNTIYF.

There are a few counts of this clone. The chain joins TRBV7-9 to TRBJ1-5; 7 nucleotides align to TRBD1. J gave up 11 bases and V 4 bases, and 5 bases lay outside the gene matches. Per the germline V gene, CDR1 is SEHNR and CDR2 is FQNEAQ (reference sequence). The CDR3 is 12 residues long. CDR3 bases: TGTGCCAGCAGCTCGCAAGACAGGGCCCAGCATTTT. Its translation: CASSSQDRAQHF.

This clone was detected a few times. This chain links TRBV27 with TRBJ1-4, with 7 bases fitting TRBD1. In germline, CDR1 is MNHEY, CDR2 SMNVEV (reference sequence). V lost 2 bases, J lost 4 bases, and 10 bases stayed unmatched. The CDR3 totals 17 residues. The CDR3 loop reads CASSLGWAGGGNEKLFF. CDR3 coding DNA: TGTGCCAGCAGTTTAGGGTGGGCAGGGGGAGGTAATGAAAAACTGTTTTTT.

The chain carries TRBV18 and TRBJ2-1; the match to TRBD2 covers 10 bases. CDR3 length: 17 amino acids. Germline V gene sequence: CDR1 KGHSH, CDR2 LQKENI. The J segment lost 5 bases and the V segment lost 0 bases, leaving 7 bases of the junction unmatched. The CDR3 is CASSPPSSGGADNEQFF. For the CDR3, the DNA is TGTGCCAGCTCACCACCGTCAAGCGGGGGGGCCGACAATGAGCAGTTCTTC.

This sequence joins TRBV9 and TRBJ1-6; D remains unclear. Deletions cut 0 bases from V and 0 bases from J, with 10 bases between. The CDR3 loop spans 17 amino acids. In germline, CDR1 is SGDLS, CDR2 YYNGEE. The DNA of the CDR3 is TGTGCCAGCAGCGTAGGGCCGGGGAGCTCCTATAATTCACCCCTCCACTTT. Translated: CASSVGPGSSYNSPLHF. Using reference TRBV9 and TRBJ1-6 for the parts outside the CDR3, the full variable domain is DSGVTQTPKHLITATGQRVTLRCSPRSGDLSVYWYQQSLDQGLQFLIQYYNGEERAKGNILERFSAQQFPDLHSELNLSSLELGDSALYFCASSVGPGSSYNSPLHFGNGTRLTVT.

The CDR3 nucleotides read TGTGCCAGTAGTGCCTCGACAGGGCGAGATCAGCCCCAGCATTTT. Translating gives CASSASTGRDQPQHF. The rearrangement links TRBV19 to TRBJ1-5; 7 bases match TRBD1. CDR3 size: 15 residues. V lost 5 bases and J lost 5; bases outside the gene matches: 9. Germline lookup yields CDR1 LNHDA and CDR2 SQIVND (reference sequence).

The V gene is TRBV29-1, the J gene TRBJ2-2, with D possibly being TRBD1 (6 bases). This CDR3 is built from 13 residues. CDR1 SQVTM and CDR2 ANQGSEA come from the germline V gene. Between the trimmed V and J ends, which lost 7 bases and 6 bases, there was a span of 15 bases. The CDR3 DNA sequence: TGCAGCGGTGTAACAGGGAAGTCCGGGGAGCTGTTTTTT. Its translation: CSGVTGKSGELFF.

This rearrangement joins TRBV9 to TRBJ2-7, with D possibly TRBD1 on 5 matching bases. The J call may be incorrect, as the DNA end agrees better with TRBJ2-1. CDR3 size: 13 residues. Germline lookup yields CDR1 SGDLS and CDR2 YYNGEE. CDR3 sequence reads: CASSVGAGADQFF. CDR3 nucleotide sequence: TGTGCCAGCAGCGTAGGGGCTGGGGCAGACCAGTTCTTC.

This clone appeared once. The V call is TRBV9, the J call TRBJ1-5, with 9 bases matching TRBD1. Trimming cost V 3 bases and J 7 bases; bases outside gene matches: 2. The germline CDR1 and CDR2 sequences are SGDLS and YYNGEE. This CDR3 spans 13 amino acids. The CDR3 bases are TGTGCCAGCAGCGCCGGACAGGGGCAGCCCCAGCATTTT. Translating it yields CASSAGQGQPQHF.

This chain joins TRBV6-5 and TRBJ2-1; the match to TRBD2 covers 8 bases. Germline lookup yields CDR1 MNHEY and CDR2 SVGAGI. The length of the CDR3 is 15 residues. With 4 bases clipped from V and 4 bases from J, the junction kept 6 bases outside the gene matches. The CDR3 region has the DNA TGTGCCAGCAGTTCCGCGGGGGGCAGGTACAATGAGCAGTTCTTC. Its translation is CASSSAGGRYNEQFF.

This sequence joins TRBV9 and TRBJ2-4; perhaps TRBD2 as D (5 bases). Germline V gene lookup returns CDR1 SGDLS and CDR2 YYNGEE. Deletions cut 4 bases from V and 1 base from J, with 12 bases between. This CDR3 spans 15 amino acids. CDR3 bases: TGTGCCAGCAGCACGTCATCGGGGGCCAAAAACATTCAGTACTTC. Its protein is CASSTSSGAKNIQYF.

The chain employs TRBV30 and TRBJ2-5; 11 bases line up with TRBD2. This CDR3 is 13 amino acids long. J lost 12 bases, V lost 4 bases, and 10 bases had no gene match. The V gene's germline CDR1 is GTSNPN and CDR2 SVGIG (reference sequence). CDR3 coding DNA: TGTGCCTGGACGGCGCTAGCGGGGGGCCAAGAGTACTTC. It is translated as CAWTALAGGQEYF.

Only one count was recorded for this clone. The CDR3 nucleotides read TGTGCCAGCCGGAGTGTCCCGCACACAGATACGCAGTATTTT. This encodes CASRSVPHTDTQYF. The V gene is TRBV6-5, the J gene TRBJ2-3; D is unresolved. The CDR3 loop spans 14 amino acids. Germline V gene sequence: CDR1 MNHEY, CDR2 SVGAGI. V was trimmed by 8 bases and J by 2 bases, leaving 14 bases between them.

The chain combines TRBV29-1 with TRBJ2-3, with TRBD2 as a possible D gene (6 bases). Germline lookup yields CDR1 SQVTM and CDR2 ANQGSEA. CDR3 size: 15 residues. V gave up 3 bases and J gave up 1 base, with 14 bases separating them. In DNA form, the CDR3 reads TGCAGCGTTGAGACCCGGGGGTCCGGCACAGATACGCAGTATTTT. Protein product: CSVETRGSGTDTQYF.

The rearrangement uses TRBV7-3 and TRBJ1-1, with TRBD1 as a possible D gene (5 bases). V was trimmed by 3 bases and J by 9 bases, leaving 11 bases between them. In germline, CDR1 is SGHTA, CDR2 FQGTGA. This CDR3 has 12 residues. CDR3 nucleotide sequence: TGTGCCAGCAGCTTGGGGCGGGACCAAGCTTTCTTT. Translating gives CASSLGRDQAFF.

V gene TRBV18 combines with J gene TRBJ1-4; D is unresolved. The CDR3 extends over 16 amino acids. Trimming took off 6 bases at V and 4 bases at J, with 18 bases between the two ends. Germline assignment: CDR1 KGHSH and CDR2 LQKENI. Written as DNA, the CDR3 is TGTGCCAGCTCCGACGTCGCCGGGTTGGGTAATGAAAAACTGTTTTTT. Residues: CASSDVAGLGNEKLFF.

CDR3 in amino acids: CATSAPAVETQYF. DNA of the CDR3: TGTGCCACCAGTGCGCCTGCGGTAGAGACCCAGTACTTC. The rearrangement uses TRBV24-1 and TRBJ2-5, with unresolved D. Germline V lookup: CDR1 KGHDR, CDR2 SFDVKD. V was cut by 5 bases and J by 4 bases, with 10 bases left in between. The CDR3 totals 13 residues.

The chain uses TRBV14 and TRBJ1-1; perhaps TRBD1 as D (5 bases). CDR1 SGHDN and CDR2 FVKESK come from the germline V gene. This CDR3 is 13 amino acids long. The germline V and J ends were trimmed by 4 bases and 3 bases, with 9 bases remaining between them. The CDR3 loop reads CASSRTSYTEAFF. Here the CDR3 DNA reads TGTGCCAGCAGCCGGACATCTTACACTGAAGCTTTCTTT.

The CDR3 DNA reads as TGTGCCAGCAGCTTTTATAATGGGGCAGGGGGCTCCGGAAACACCATATATTTT. This sequence encodes CASSFYNGAGGSGNTIYF. The rearrangement uses TRBV7-9 and TRBJ1-3; 8 nucleotides line up with TRBD1. The CDR3 covers 18 residues. The ends lost 3 bases at V and 4 bases at J; junction bases unmatched: 14. CDR1 and CDR2 from the germline V gene are SEHNR and FQNEAQ (reference sequence).

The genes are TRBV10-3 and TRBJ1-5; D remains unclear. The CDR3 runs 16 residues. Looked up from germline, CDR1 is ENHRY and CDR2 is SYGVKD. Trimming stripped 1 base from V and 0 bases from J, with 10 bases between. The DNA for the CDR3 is TGTGCCATCAGTGAGTTGGGCACAGATAGCAATCAGCCCCAGCATTTT. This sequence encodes CAISELGTDSNQPQHF.

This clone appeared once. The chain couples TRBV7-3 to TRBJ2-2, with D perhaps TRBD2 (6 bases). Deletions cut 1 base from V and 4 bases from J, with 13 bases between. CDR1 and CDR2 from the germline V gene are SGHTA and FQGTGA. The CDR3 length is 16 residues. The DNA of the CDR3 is TGTGCCAGCAGCTTAATCCCGGGGGTCGGCACCGGGGAGCTGTTTTTT. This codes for CASSLIPGVGTGELFF.

The CDR3 protein is CASWRRGNDMSDTQYF. CDR3 coding DNA: TGTGCCAGCTGGAGGCGGGGCAATGATATGTCAGATACGCAGTATTTT. This rearrangement joins TRBV28 to TRBJ2-3, with a weak D call TRBD2 (6 bases). V lost 8 bases and J lost 4, with 22 bases in between. This CDR3 is 16 amino acids long. Germline CDR1 MDHEN, CDR2 SYDVKM.

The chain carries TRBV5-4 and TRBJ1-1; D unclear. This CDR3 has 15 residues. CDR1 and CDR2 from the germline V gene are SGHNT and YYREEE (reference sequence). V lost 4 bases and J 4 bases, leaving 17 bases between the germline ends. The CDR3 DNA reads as TGTGCCAGCAGCCCCGGTTCAACGAGTATCACTGAAGCTTTCTTT. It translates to CASSPGSTSITEAFF.

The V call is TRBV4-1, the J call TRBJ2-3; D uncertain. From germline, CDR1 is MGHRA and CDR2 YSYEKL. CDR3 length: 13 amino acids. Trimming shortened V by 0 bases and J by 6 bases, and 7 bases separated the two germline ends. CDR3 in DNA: TGCGCCAGCAGCCAAGACCCTAAGGATACGCAGTATTTT. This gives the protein CASSQDPKDTQYF.

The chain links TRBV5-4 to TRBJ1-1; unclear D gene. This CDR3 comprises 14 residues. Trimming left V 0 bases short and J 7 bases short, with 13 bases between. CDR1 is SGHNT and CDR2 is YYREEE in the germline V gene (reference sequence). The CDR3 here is CASSLDGSAIEAFF. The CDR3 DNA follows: TGTGCCAGCAGCTTGGACGGGTCTGCGATTGAAGCTTTCTTT.

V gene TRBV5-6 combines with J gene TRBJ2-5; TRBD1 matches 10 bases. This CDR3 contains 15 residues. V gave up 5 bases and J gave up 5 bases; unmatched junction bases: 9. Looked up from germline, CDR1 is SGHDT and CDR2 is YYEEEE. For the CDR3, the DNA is TGTGCCAGCAGTTACGACAGGGGGCGCGAGGAGACCCAGTACTTC. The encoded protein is CASSYDRGREETQYF.

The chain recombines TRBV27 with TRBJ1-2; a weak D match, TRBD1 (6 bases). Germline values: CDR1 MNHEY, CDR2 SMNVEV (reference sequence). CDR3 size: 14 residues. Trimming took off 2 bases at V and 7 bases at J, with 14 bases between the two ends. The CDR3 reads CASSLRGGAFGYTF. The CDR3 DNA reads TGTGCCAGCAGTTTACGGGGGGGCGCCTTTGGCTACACCTTC.